This TCR beta chain was documented in a study of OX40 agonist ivuxolimab in advanced cancers. The wider study: A partial response was reached by three patients: one with hepatocellular carcinoma and two with cutaneous melanoma.

Sequenced by immunoSEQ multiplex PCR; TCRdb stores in-frame clones only, minus some. The sample lists tens of thousands of clones; around 90% were seen once. The germline V and J ends were trimmed by 3 bases and 4 bases, with 12 bases remaining between them. The CDR3 sequence is 14 residues long. From germline, CDR1 is LNHDA and CDR2 SQIVND (reference sequence). Patients were ineligible given autoimmune disease history or systemic immunosuppression. Peripheral blood came from all dose cohorts at three timepoints. Sequences were derived from CD4+ or CD8+ T cells sorted from blood, sampled in a trial of the OX40 agonist ivuxolimab. The rearrangement joins TRBV19 to TRBJ1-2; D ambiguous. The receptor comes from an adult with an advanced solid tumor such as melanoma, head and neck, liver or kidney cancer. The CDR3 bases are TGTGCCAGTAGTATCAAGGGTCCTCGCTATGGCTACACCTTC. This codes for CASSIKGPRYGYTF.